The subject of this entry is one T cell receptor beta chain. The sample comes from a study of blood T cell repertoires in COVID-19. Whole-study context: Spain, Italy and the United States supplied samples that represented acute and convalescent COVID-19. From T cells, B-cell-depleted T cells, or PBMCs came the material, which was cDNA or gDNA.

As handled by the study authors: How many nucleated cells were present was estimated from reference gene primer amplification. Generated by immunoSEQ multiplex PCR, the TCRdb table keeps only in-frame clones and is missing some. That table gives V, J and clone size, and the DNA gave D and trimming. The sample carries roughly 280,000 clones, 70% to 90% recorded once. The CDR3 consists of 15 residues. The V end was cut by 5 bases, the J end by 0 bases, with 17 bases between. Per the germline V gene, CDR1 is GTSNPN and CDR2 is SVGIG (reference sequence). Material for sequencing was peripheral blood. The TCR was taken from a man aged 55 to 70 who had recovered from COVID-19. The chain links TRBV30 to TRBJ2-7, with a possible D match to TRBD2 (6 bases). CDR3 coding DNA: TGTGCCTGGCGGGGACTGGGGGAGAGCTCCTACGAGCAGTACTTC. Protein sequence: CAWRGLGESSYEQYF.